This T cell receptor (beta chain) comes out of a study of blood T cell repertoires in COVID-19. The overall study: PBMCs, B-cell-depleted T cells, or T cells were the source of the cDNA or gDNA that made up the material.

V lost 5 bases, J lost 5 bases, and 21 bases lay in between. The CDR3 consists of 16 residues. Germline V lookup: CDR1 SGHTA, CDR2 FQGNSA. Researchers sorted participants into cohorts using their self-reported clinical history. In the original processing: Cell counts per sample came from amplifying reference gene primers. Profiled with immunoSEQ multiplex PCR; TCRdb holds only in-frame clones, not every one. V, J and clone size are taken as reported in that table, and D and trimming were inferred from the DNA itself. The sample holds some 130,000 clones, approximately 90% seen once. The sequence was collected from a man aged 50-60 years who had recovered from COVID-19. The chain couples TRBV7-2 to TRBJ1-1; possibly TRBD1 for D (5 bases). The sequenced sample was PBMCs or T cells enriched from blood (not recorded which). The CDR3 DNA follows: TGTGCCAGCAGCGACGGCGGGGCCCGTGCTTTTACTGAAGCTTTCTTT. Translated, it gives CASSDGGARAFTEAFF. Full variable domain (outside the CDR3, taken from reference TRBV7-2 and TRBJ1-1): GAGVSQSPSNKVTEKGKDVELRCDPISGHTALYWYRQSLGQGLEFLIYFQGNSAPDKSGLPSDRFSAERTGGSVSTLTIQRTQQEDSAVYLCASSDGGARAFTEAFFGQGTRLTVV.